Following are 4 T cell receptor beta chains from one sample sequenced in a study of OX40 agonist ivuxolimab in advanced cancers. Libraries were prepared by immunoSEQ multiplex PCR; TCRdb keeps only in-frame clonotypes and omits some of them. Of just under 100,000 clones in the sample, around 94% were seen once. The sample consisted of CD4+ or CD8+ T cells sorted from blood, taken in a trial of the OX40 agonist ivuxolimab. These TCRs come from an adult with an advanced solid tumor such as melanoma, head and neck, liver or kidney cancer.

This chain joins TRBV4-2 and TRBJ2-1; 8 bases agree with TRBD2. This CDR3 has 15 residues. Germline lookup yields CDR1 LGHNA and CDR2 YNFKEQ. Germline trimming cut 5 bases from V and 4 bases from J; bases unmatched to any gene: 7. The CDR3 bases are TGTGCCAGCAGCAGCGGGAGTTTGGAATACAATGAGCAGTTCTTC. Its protein is CASSSGSLEYNEQFF.

The chain joins TRBV9 to TRBJ2-2, with D tentatively TRBD1 (6 bases). Trimming took off 7 bases at V and 1 base at J, with 11 bases between the two ends. Per the germline V gene, CDR1 is SGDLS and CDR2 is YYNGEE. The CDR3 runs to 14 residues. The CDR3 here is CASRADRNTGELFF. CDR3 coding DNA: TGTGCCAGCCGGGCGGACAGGAACACCGGGGAGCTGTTTTTT.

The chain links TRBV5-1 to TRBJ1-4, with no clear D. CDR1 SGHRS and CDR2 YFSETQ come from the germline V gene. Trimming removed 5 bases from V and 0 bases from J, with 11 bases in between. The CDR3 consists of 15 residues. CDR3 nucleotide sequence: TGCGCCAGCAGACCGTCTGGGACAACTAATGAAAAACTGTTTTTT. This sequence encodes CASRPSGTTNEKLFF.

This chain connects TRBV7-2 to TRBJ1-6; D is unresolved. Germline CDR1 reads SGHTA; CDR2 reads FQGNSA. Deletions cut 1 base from V and 7 bases from J, with 8 bases between. This CDR3 has 14 residues. The CDR3 region has the DNA TGTGCCAGCAGCTTAGACGTCTGGAATTCACCCCTCCACTTT. It yields the protein CASSLDVWNSPLHF.